These 14 T cell receptor beta chains share one sample of origin, sequenced in a study of T cells in women clearing cervical HPV infection (dated 2018 in TCRdb). The library was obtained by the immunoSEQ multiplex PCR assay. The table comes from immuneACCESS by way of TCRdb, which keeps in-frame sequences with V and J called. Part of the clones is missing from these tables; in studies checked, under half for an unresolved V gene and the rest for unknown reasons. The table for this sample lists approximately 16,000 clones. Clones ranked in the top ten supply about 7.2% of the sample. Sequenced: blood buffy coat. These receptor sequences come from a woman aged 18-70 years with a cervical HPV16 infection that either progressed to CIN3+ or cleared (not recorded which).

About this clone: The CDR3 end is not reached by the read, which stops 3 residues before it; the germline J gene fills it in. The rearrangement joins TRBV7-3 to TRBJ2-3, with 7 bases matching TRBD2. This CDR3 is built from 14 residues. J lost 4 bases, V lost 4 bases, and 5 bases had no gene match. In germline, CDR1 is SGHTA, CDR2 FQGTGA. The CDR3 spells CASSSKRGADTQYF. CDR3 bases read: TGTGCCAGCAGCTCCAAACGGGGGGCAGATACG. Full variable domain (rest looked up from reference TRBV7-3 and TRBJ2-3): GAGVSQTPSNKVTEKGKYVELRCDPISGHTALYWYRQSLGQGPEFLIYFQGTGAADDSGLPNDRFFAVRPEGSVSTLKIQRTERGDSAVYLCASSSKRGADTQYFGPGTRLTVL.

To note about this clone: The read ends 3 residues before the CDR3 terminus; that terminus is restored from the germline J gene. The V and J genes are TRBV5-5 and TRBJ1-5; no clear D. V was clipped by 2 bases and J by 0 bases, with 3 bases between them. This CDR3 contains 13 residues. CDR1 and CDR2 from the germline V gene are SGHKS and YYEKEE (reference sequence). The CDR3 is CASSFYSNQPQHF. CDR3 DNA, as far as it was read: TGTGCCAGCAGCTTCTATAGCAATCAGCCC.

A word on this clone: The CDR3 end lies 3 residues beyond the end of the read and is filled in from the germline J gene. The rearrangement links TRBV6-1 to TRBJ1-3; D remains unclear. The CDR3 sequence is 15 residues long. Germline-derived CDR1 and CDR2 are MNHNS and SASEGT. The ends were cut back, 2 bases at V and 0 bases at J, with 8 bases in the middle. The CDR3 DNA, read in part, is TGTGCCAGCAGTGAACACATGAGCTCTGGAAACACC. Protein product: CASSEHMSSGNT. The complete CDR3 sequence is CASSEHMSSGNTIYF.

Regarding this clone: The read falls 3 residues short of the CDR3 end, and the missing part is taken from the germline J gene. The V and J genes are TRBV19 and TRBJ1-6; 9 bases align to TRBD1. Germline V gives CDR1 LNHDA, CDR2 SQIVND (reference sequence). The trim removed 2 bases at V and 9 bases at J, leaving 11 bases unmatched. The CDR3 covers 17 residues. The sequenced part of the CDR3 DNA is TGTGCCAGTAGTATACTTCCTGCCGGGACAGGGAGTTCACCC. It is translated as CASSILPAGTGSSP. The full-length CDR3 reads as CASSILPAGTGSSPLHF.

Worth noting for this clone: The CDR3 goes on 3 residues after the read ends, and that part is filled in from the germline J gene. The chain employs TRBV28 and TRBJ2-5, with TRBD2 matching 11 bases. The CDR3 is 15 residues long. Germline V gives CDR1 MDHEN, CDR2 SYDVKM. The CDR3 bases that were read are TGTGCCAGCAGTTTAGGGTTAGCGGGGGGGCCTACC. Amino acid sequence: CASSLGLAGGPT. The full CDR3 protein reads CASSLGLAGGPTQYF.

In the case of this clone: The observed sequence ends 3 residues before the CDR3 terminus, with the missing tail filled in from the germline J gene. The rearrangement links TRBV18 to TRBJ1-1; no reliable D call. V was shortened by 1 base and J by 3 bases, with 9 bases between the two germline ends. This CDR3 region has 14 residues. Looked up from germline, CDR1 is KGHSH and CDR2 is LQKENI. The part of the CDR3 DNA that was read is TGTGCCAGCTCACCACAGGGTCCGGACACTGAA. This codes for CASSPQGPDTE. The CDR3 as a whole reads CASSPQGPDTEAFF. Variable domain in full (rest from reference TRBV18 and TRBJ1-1): NAGVMQNPRHLVRRRGQEARLRCSPMKGHSHVYWYRQLPEEGLKFMVYLQKENIIDESGMPKERFSAEFPKEGPSILRIQQVVRGDSAAYFCASSPQGPDTEAFFGQGTRLTVV.

Concerning this clone itself: From the germline J gene comes the end of the CDR3, since the read stops 3 residues before it. This chain joins TRBV6-2 or TRBV6-3 and TRBJ2-7, with 8 bases that match TRBD2. V shed 6 bases and J 0 bases; nucleotides not matched to a gene: 7. CDR1 is MNHEY and CDR2 is SVGEGT in the germline V gene. The CDR3 covers 15 residues. The sequenced CDR3 bases are TGTGCCAGCAGGATCCGGGGGGGGAGCTCCTACGAG. This translates into CASRIRGGSSYE. The entire CDR3 sequence reads CASRIRGGSSYEQYF.

Note on this clone: The read finishes 3 residues shy of the CDR3 end, and the germline J gene is used to complete it. This chain uses TRBV7-2 with TRBJ1-2, with D tentatively TRBD1 (5 bases). This CDR3 spans 14 amino acids. Germline V gene data show CDR1 as SGHTA and CDR2 as FQGNSA. CDR3 DNA (partial): TGTGCCAGCAGCGGGGCGGGGGGATTTAGAGGC. Protein sequence: CASSGAGGFRG. The whole CDR3 sequence is CASSGAGGFRGYTF. Combining the CDR3 with reference TRBV7-2 and TRBJ1-2 gives the whole variable domain GAGVSQSPSNKVTEKGKDVELRCDPISGHTALYWYRQSLGQGLEFLIYFQGNSAPDKSGLPSDRFSAERTGGSVSTLTIQRTQQEDSAVYLCASSGAGGFRGYTFGSGTRLTVV.

Note on this clone: The read comes to an end 3 residues before the CDR3 does, leaving the germline J gene to fill in the end. The chain carries TRBV20-1 and TRBJ1-2; D remains unclear. The CDR3 runs 15 residues. The V end lost 0 bases, the J end lost 0 bases, and 11 bases lay between the germline ends. CDR1 DFQATT and CDR2 SNEGSKA come from the germline V gene (reference sequence). The CDR3 DNA, read in part, is TGCAGTGCTAGAGATCGTACACAAACTAACTATGGC. This sequence encodes CSARDRTQTNYG. The CDR3 in full is CSARDRTQTNYGYTF.

Details on this clone: The CDR3 end is not reached by the read, which stops 3 residues before it; the germline J gene fills it in. The rearrangement joins TRBV20-1 to TRBJ2-5; 8 bases align to TRBD1. This CDR3 has 13 residues. With 4 bases clipped from V and 5 bases from J, the junction kept 6 bases outside the gene matches. CDR1 and CDR2 from the germline V gene are DFQATT and SNEGSKA (reference sequence). The part of the CDR3 DNA that was read is TGCAGTGCTACAACGACAGGGGCGGAGACC. Its translation is CSATTTGAET. The CDR3 in its entirety is CSATTTGAETQYF.

With regard to this clone: The DNA ends 3 residues before the CDR3 does, and the rest of the CDR3 is filled in from the germline J gene. This chain uses TRBV7-9 with TRBJ2-7; 9 bases map to TRBD1. Germline CDR1 reads SEHNR; CDR2 reads FQNEAQ (reference sequence). The CDR3 has 15 amino acids. The trim removed 5 bases at V and 5 bases at J, leaving 10 bases unmatched. This chain's CDR3 is CASSPHRDRANEQYF. The DNA read from the CDR3 is TGTGCCAGCAGCCCCCACCGGGACAGGGCCAACGAG.

As regards this clone: From the germline J gene comes the end of the CDR3, since the read stops 3 residues before it. This sequence joins TRBV5-6 and TRBJ2-7; D possibly corresponds to TRBD2 (5 bases). Germline CDR1 and CDR2: SGHDT and YYEEEE. The CDR3 runs 15 residues. Trimming took off 0 bases at V and 2 bases at J, with 12 bases between the two ends. Partial CDR3 DNA: TGTGCCAGCAGCTTGGCACGGACTGATGCCTACGAG. It is translated as CASSLARTDAYE. In full, the CDR3 reads CASSLARTDAYEQYF. The full variable domain, its missing parts supplied by reference TRBV5-6 and TRBJ2-7, is DAGVTQSPTHLIKTRGQQVTLRCSPKSGHDTVSWYQQALGQGPQFIFQYYEEEERQRGNFPDRFSGHQFPNYSSELNVNALLLGDSALYLCASSLARTDAYEQYFGPGTRLTVT.

As concerns this clone: The read ends 3 residues before the CDR3 terminus; that terminus is restored from the germline J gene. The V call is TRBV28, the J call TRBJ1-5, with TRBD1 matching 7 bases. The CDR3 runs 14 residues. J gave up 5 bases and V 7 bases, and 8 bases lay outside the gene matches. Germline V CDR1 and CDR2: MDHEN, SYDVKM. The CDR3 sequence: CASTDPTGYQPQHF. The CDR3 DNA, read in part, is TGTGCCAGCACCGACCCGACAGGGTATCAGCCC.

Comment on this clone: With the read ending 3 residues before the CDR3 end, the germline J gene is used to fill in that end. The chain recombines TRBV7-6 with TRBJ2-5; 7 bases are a match to TRBD1. Germline values: CDR1 SGHVS, CDR2 FNYEAQ. The CDR3 is 16 residues long. V dropped 4 bases and J dropped 5; count of bases not matched to a gene: 13. The covered CDR3 bases are TGTGCCAGCAGCTCGACTTCGGTAGGGGGCACGGAGACC. It encodes CASSSTSVGGTET. The whole CDR3 is CASSSTSVGGTETQYF.